This T cell receptor (beta chain) was recorded in a study of shared clonotypes between healthy human individuals. Study-wide findings and caveats: Against clonotypes common to all four donors, non-shared ones had lower generation probabilities. Naive subsets, compared against memory subsets, generally had larger estimated richness values.

Germline assignment: CDR1 SGHRS and CDR2 YFSETQ. Between the trimmed V and J ends, which lost 4 bases and 1 base, there was a span of 9 bases. This CDR3 has 15 residues. The CD4+ fraction was divided into a CD45RA+ naive subset and a CD45RA-negative memory subset. Over several immunoSEQ plates, each subset's genomic DNA was distributed in even portions. Clones were sequenced by immunoSEQ multiplex PCR, and TCRdb holds only the in-frame ones, with some missing. The profile shows a few million clones, roughly 93% of them singletons. Worth noting for this clone: Antigen: not known.

This TCR came from a man aged 18 to 29 in good health. Some clones in this sample may be carry-over from other donors' samples. The chain combines TRBV5-1 with TRBJ2-6; D is unresolved. Sequencing input: naive CD4+ T cells from PBMCs. Subset defined: CD45RA+ positively selected. Here the CDR3 DNA reads TGCGCCAGCAGCCCCTCCCTTTCTGGGGCCAACGTCCTGACTTTC. This gives the protein CASSPSLSGANVLTF.